This TCR beta chain emerged from a study of T cell changes during pregnancy in multiple sclerosis. CDR1 is MNHEY, CDR2 SVGAGI, per germline. Trimming pared 4 bases from V and 6 bases from J, leaving 5 bases between. The CDR3 contains 11 residues. Assay used: immunoSEQ multiplex PCR; TCRdb lists only in-frame clones, some missing. Of about 92,000 clones in the sample, 90% to 95% were seen once. V is TRBV6-5 and J is TRBJ2-3; D is unclear. This TCR was sampled from a female donor with multiple sclerosis, enrolled in a pregnancy study. The material was peripheral blood, obtained in the first trimester of pregnancy. CDR3 protein: CASSFRDTQYF. The CDR3 bases are TGTGCCAGCAGTTTCAGGGATACGCAGTATTTT.